The 19 T cell receptor beta chains presented below share a single source sample, sequenced in a study of blood T cell repertoires in COVID-19 (dated by TCRdb to about 2020). Libraries were constructed by the immunoSEQ multiplex PCR assay. Held by TCRdb, this immuneACCESS table contains in-frame sequences only and omits some clones. Under half of the omission traces to an unresolved V gene where checked; the cause of the rest is unknown. In all, the sample holds over 250,000 clones, and 75% to 90% of those were seen once. The ten largest clones add up to just under 9% of the sample. Sequenced input: PBMCs or T cells enriched from blood (not recorded which). Receptor source: a man aged 35 to 55 who had recovered from COVID-19.

This clone was seen only a few times. Other DNA sequences in the sample encode the same CDR3. The chain links TRBV7-3 to TRBJ2-7; TRBD1 aligns across 9 bases. The CDR3 spans 12 residues. V gave up 3 bases and J gave up 6 bases; unmatched junction bases: 0. The germline V gene has CDR1 SGHTA and CDR2 FQGTGA. In nucleotides, the CDR3 is TGTGCCAGCAGCTTGACAGGGGGCGAGCAGTACTTC. Translation: CASSLTGGEQYF. The entire variable domain, with the rest obtained from reference TRBV7-3 and TRBJ2-7, is as follows: GAGVSQTPSNKVTEKGKYVELRCDPISGHTALYWYRQSLGQGPEFLIYFQGTGAADDSGLPNDRFFAVRPEGSVSTLKIQRTERGDSAVYLCASSLTGGEQYFGPGTRLTVT.

In its sample, this clone was seen a few times. The rearrangement links TRBV5-8 to TRBJ1-1; 11 bases fit TRBD1. Germline values: CDR1 SGHTS, CDR2 YDEGEE. This CDR3 region has 16 residues. Trimming took 1 base from V and 4 from J; bases not matched to a gene: 6. The CDR3 spells CASSLFGQGAFTEAFF. In DNA form, the CDR3 reads TGTGCCAGCAGCTTGTTCGGACAGGGGGCCTTCACTGAAGCTTTCTTT.

This clone was observed once. The V and J genes are TRBV4-1 and TRBJ2-5, with TRBD2 matching 7 bases. This CDR3 contains 15 residues. Germline V gene data show CDR1 as MGHRA and CDR2 as YSYEKL. Trimming cost V 1 base and J 5 bases; bases outside gene matches: 7. The CDR3 is CASSQVRAGAETQYF. In nucleotides, the CDR3 is TGCGCCAGCAGCCAAGTCCGCGCGGGAGCGGAGACCCAGTACTTC.

This clone was observed a handful of times. This rearrangement joins TRBV5-1 to TRBJ2-1; 7 positions agree with TRBD1. This CDR3 spans 13 amino acids. Germline CDR1 is SGHRS and CDR2 is YFSETQ. The V and J ends lost 8 bases and 4 bases, in that order; junction bases with no gene match: 6. CDR3 sequence (DNA): TGCGCCAGTACCGGGACAGCTTACAATGAGCAGTTCTTC. Translated: CASTGTAYNEQFF. Full variable domain (missing parts from reference TRBV5-1 and TRBJ2-1): KAGVTQTPRYLIKTRGQQVTLSCSPISGHRSVSWYQQTPGQGLQFLFEYFSETQRNKGNFPGRFSGRQFSNSRSEMNVSTLELGDSALYLCASTGTAYNEQFFGPGTRLTVL.

This chain links TRBV6-1 with TRBJ1-6; the match to TRBD1 covers 7 bases. This CDR3 is built from 15 residues. Germline V gene lookup returns CDR1 MNHNS and CDR2 SASEGT. V gave up 1 base and J gave up 8 bases; unmatched junction bases: 5. CDR3 nucleotide sequence: TGTGCCAGCAGTGAAGTCAGACAGGGCGATTCACCCCTCCACTTT. As protein: CASSEVRQGDSPLHF.

This rearrangement joins TRBV7-2 to TRBJ1-5; D remains unclear. CDR3 length equals 13 residues. In germline, CDR1 is SGHTA, CDR2 FQGNSA. V was shortened by 3 bases and J by 7 bases, with 10 bases between the two germline ends. CDR3 DNA sequence: TGTGCCAGCAGCTTTAGAGAGGGACAGCCCCAGCATTTT. It is translated as CASSFREGQPQHF.

This clone was found once. This chain uses TRBV28 with TRBJ2-5; TRBD2 might be the D (7 bases). The CDR3 loop spans 16 amino acids. Germline V gives CDR1 MDHEN, CDR2 SYDVKM. V was cut by 2 bases and J by 2 bases, with 15 bases left in between. The CDR3 nucleotides read TGTGCCAGCAGTTTAGTTTATAGGGGGGGACAAGAGACCCAGTACTTC. This translates into CASSLVYRGGQETQYF.

This clone was seen a single time. The genes are TRBV7-5 and TRBJ2-2; the table's D call of TRBD2 was not tested on the DNA. TRBV7-5 represents a pseudogene. The CDR3 runs to 16 residues. The DNA of the CDR3 is TGTGCCAGAAGCCCTAGGGGTAGCGGGGACACCGGGGAGCTGTTTTTT. Its translation: CARSPRGSGDTGELFF.

A remark on this clone: Other DNA sequences in the same sample also yield this CDR3. The rearrangement joins TRBV12-3 or TRBV12-4 to TRBJ1-1, with a weak D call TRBD1 (6 bases). V was pared by 3 bases and J by 4 bases, with 9 bases between. CDR3 size: 13 residues. CDR3 sequence (DNA): TGTGCCAGCAGTTTCTCAGGGGTCACTGAAGCTTTCTTT. As protein: CASSFSGVTEAFF.

The CDR3: CASTSTGTGGYEQYF. The CDR3 DNA follows: TGTGCCAGCACCTCGACCGGGACAGGGGGCTACGAGCAGTACTTC. The chain uses TRBV6-5 and TRBJ2-7; 11 bases match TRBD1. Germline trimming cut 7 bases from V and 3 bases from J; bases unmatched to any gene: 8. CDR1 and CDR2 from the germline V gene are MNHEY and SVGAGI. The CDR3 is made up of 15 amino acids.

The chain couples TRBV30 to TRBJ2-3; D is uncertain. This CDR3 comprises 13 residues. Between the trimmed V and J ends, which lost 5 bases and 0 bases, there was a span of 9 bases. CDR1 and CDR2 (germline): GTSNPN, SVGIG (reference sequence). Here the CDR3 reads CAWEARSTDTQYF. CDR3 nucleotide sequence: TGTGCCTGGGAAGCGAGAAGCACAGATACGCAGTATTTT.

The chain carries TRBV6-1 and TRBJ1-5, with D tentatively TRBD1 (5 bases). This CDR3 is 14 amino acids long. Trimming left V 1 base short and J 7 bases short, with 11 bases between. CDR1 MNHNS and CDR2 SASEGT come from the germline V gene. The CDR3 DNA follows: TGTGCCAGCAGTGAAGGCCAGGGTGCGCAGCCCCAGCATTTT. This translates into CASSEGQGAQPQHF.

The rearrangement joins TRBV27 to TRBJ2-5; a weak D match, TRBD1 (6 bases). CDR3 length: 19 residues. Trimming took 2 bases from V and 7 from J, leaving 29 bases between them. Germline V lookup: CDR1 MNHEY, CDR2 SMNVEV (reference sequence). This CDR3 reads CASSLVPSHRTDRRGTQYF. DNA of the CDR3: TGTGCCAGCAGTTTAGTCCCCTCTCATCGGACAGATCGCCGGGGGACCCAGTACTTC.

The chain couples TRBV6-1 to TRBJ1-5; D might be TRBD1 (5 bases). The ends were cut back, 5 bases at V and 4 bases at J, with 12 bases in the middle. Germline V gene lookup returns CDR1 MNHNS and CDR2 SASEGT. The CDR3 consists of 14 residues. Here the CDR3 DNA reads TGTGCCAGCAGTTTGGTTTCAGGGAATCAGCCCCAGCATTTT. Residues: CASSLVSGNQPQHF.

This chain connects TRBV6-5 to TRBJ1-6; weak D call: TRBD1 (6 bases). This CDR3 spans 14 amino acids. Trimming took 4 bases from V and 9 from J, leaving 13 bases between them. Germline assignment: CDR1 MNHEY and CDR2 SVGAGI. CDR3 protein: CASSSRTAGSPLHF. The CDR3 nucleotides are TGTGCCAGCAGTTCCAGGACAGCCGGTTCACCCCTCCACTTT.

The rearrangement links TRBV9 to TRBJ1-6, with D uncertain. Between the trimmed V and J ends, which lost 3 bases and 11 bases, there was a span of 12 bases. The germline V gene encodes CDR1 SGDLS and CDR2 YYNGEE. CDR3 size: 13 residues. The CDR3 DNA reads TGTGCCAGCAGCGGACACCGCGTTCCACCCCTCCACTTT. Its translation: CASSGHRVPPLHF.

The chain couples TRBV5-4 to TRBJ2-1; no definite D call. This CDR3 has 16 residues. V was shortened by 4 bases and J by 4 bases, with 18 bases between the two germline ends. Germline V CDR1 and CDR2: SGHNT, YYREEE (reference sequence). CDR3 bases: TGTGCCAGCAGCCGTTCCAGTACCCCCTCATACAATGAGCAGTTCTTC. It is translated as CASSRSSTPSYNEQFF.

The chain recombines TRBV29-1 with TRBJ2-1; 7 nucleotides match TRBD2. The junction had 5 bases not matched to a gene; V was cut back by 1 base and J by 2 bases. The CDR3 sequence is 15 residues long. Germline CDR1 is SQVTM and CDR2 is ANQGSEA. The CDR3 sequence: CSVEGLAETYNEQFF. The CDR3 region has the DNA TGCAGCGTTGAAGGGCTAGCGGAGACCTACAATGAGCAGTTCTTC.

This clone was counted a single time. A junction end diverges from the germline sequence, so it may reflect a read error. The rearrangement links TRBV6-5 to TRBJ1-2, with TRBD1 identical over 8 bases. The V gene's germline CDR1 is MNHEY and CDR2 SVGAGI. The CDR3 loop spans 14 amino acids. The CDR3 DNA is TGTGCCAGCAGATCCGTCCTAGACAGGGGACAAAACGCCTTC. Translating it yields CASRSVLDRGQNAF.